A single sample gave rise to the 21 T cell receptor beta chains below, sequenced in a study of T cells in Graves' hyperthyroidism and ophthalmopathy. Regions amplified from RNA transcripts were the TCR beta CDR3 regions. HTBI primers were the set used in a first-round RT-PCR of the TCR CDR3. Each CDR3 protein gets one entry after TCRdb re-called the multiplex PCR reads with MiXCR. The sample contains more than 350,000 distinct CDR3 sequences, 14% to 15% of which appear only once. The sample taken for sequencing was blood. The receptor source for this set is a woman in her 30s with Graves' hyperthyroidism.

The chain joins TRBV5-1 to TRBJ2-2; D not resolved. This CDR3 comprises 15 residues. Per the germline V gene, CDR1 is SGHRS and CDR2 is YFSETQ. V lost 3 bases to trimming and J lost 5 bases, with 14 bases between them. The CDR3 DNA sequence: TGCGCCAGCAGCTCGAGGCAACAAAAAACCGGGGAGCTGTTTTTT. Protein product: CASSSRQQKTGELFF.

The chain carries TRBV5-1 and TRBJ2-5, with D perhaps matching TRBD1 (7 bases). The closer fit of TRBJ2-1 to the DNA end suggests the J call may be wrong. Germline CDR1 reads SGHRS; CDR2 reads YFSETQ. The CDR3 loop spans 16 amino acids. This CDR3 is CASSVGGGGPPETQFF. Written as DNA, the CDR3 is TGCGCCAGCAGCGTAGGAGGGGGCGGACCGCCGGAGACCCAGTTCTTC.

The chain has TRBV20-1 and TRBJ1-6; a weak D match, TRBD1 (5 bases). Trimming took off 4 bases at V and 0 bases at J, with 13 bases between the two ends. CDR1 is DFQATT, CDR2 SNEGSKA, per germline (reference sequence). CDR3 size: 16 residues. The chain's CDR3 is CSATLSGSSYNSPLHF. In DNA form, the CDR3 reads TGCAGTGCTACCCTATCAGGGAGCTCCTATAATTCACCCCTCCACTTT.

This clonotype was detected only a few times. Here the CDR3 reads CASSDGQATDTQYF. The DNA for the CDR3 is TGTGCCAGCAGCGACGGACAGGCCACAGATACGCAGTATTTT. The gene calls are TRBV11-3 and TRBJ2-3; 7 positions agree with TRBD1. The germline CDR1 and CDR2 sequences are SGHNT and YENEEA. This CDR3 contains 14 residues. Trimming removed 5 bases from V and 2 bases from J; junction bases left unmatched: 4.

This rearrangement joins TRBV19 to TRBJ2-7; 8 bases line up with TRBD1. The CDR3 runs to 14 residues. Germline V gene sequence: CDR1 LNHDA, CDR2 SQIVND (reference sequence). The V and J ends lost 1 base and 5 bases, in that order; junction bases with no gene match: 4. In DNA, the CDR3 is TGTGCCAGTAGTATAGGACAGGGGTCCAACGAGCAGTACTTC. It is translated as CASSIGQGSNEQYF.

This clonotype was picked up a small number of times. The chain has TRBV20-1 and TRBJ2-4, with unresolved D. The CDR3 runs to 15 residues. V was cut by 3 bases and J by 2 bases, with 14 bases left in between. Germline CDR1 is DFQATT and CDR2 is SNEGSKA (reference sequence). CDR3 loop: CSASLSVLSKNIQYF. In nucleotides, the CDR3 is TGCAGTGCTAGTCTTTCAGTCTTATCCAAAAACATTCAGTACTTC.

In its sample, this clonotype was seen many times. Written as DNA, the CDR3 is TGCAGTGCCTGGACAGGGGACACTGAAGCTTTCTTT. Its translation: CSAWTGDTEAFF. The rearrangement joins TRBV20-1 to TRBJ1-1; 9 bases line up with TRBD1. Germline CDR1 reads DFQATT; CDR2 reads SNEGSKA (reference sequence). The V segment lost 6 bases and the J segment 3 bases; nucleotides outside the gene matches: 2. This CDR3 is 12 amino acids long.

This clonotype was seen a few times. The chain links TRBV7-9 to TRBJ2-1; possibly TRBD1 or TRBD2 for D (6 bases each). There are 18 residues in the CDR3. Trimming cost V 5 bases and J 5 bases, with 25 bases left between them. CDR1 and CDR2 from the germline V gene are SEHNR and FQNEAQ (reference sequence). The CDR3: CASSPLWLTGRGNNEQFF. As DNA, the CDR3 is TGTGCCAGCAGCCCGTTATGGCTGACAGGTCGGGGGAACAATGAGCAGTTCTTC. Complete variable domain (other parts from reference TRBV7-9 and TRBJ2-1): DTGVSQNPRHKITKRGQNVTFRCDPISEHNRLYWYRQTLGQGPEFLTYFQNEAQLEKSRLLSDRFSAERPKGSFSTLEIQRTEQGDSAMYLCASSPLWLTGRGNNEQFFGPGTRLTVL.

This clonotype showed up just a few times. The chain employs TRBV20-1 and TRBJ2-2; 8 nucleotides line up with TRBD2. The CDR3 has 14 residues. J lost 4 bases, V lost 6 bases, and 7 bases had no gene match. Germline V gives CDR1 DFQATT, CDR2 SNEGSKA (reference sequence). Here the CDR3 reads CSAESGSGTGELFF. CDR3 DNA sequence: TGCAGTGCCGAGAGCGGGAGCGGCACCGGGGAGCTGTTTTTT.

This chain joins TRBV5-1 and TRBJ2-1; D not certain. Germline V gene lookup returns CDR1 SGHRS and CDR2 YFSETQ. Trimming left V 3 bases short and J 9 bases short, with 16 bases between. The CDR3 is made up of 14 amino acids. CDR3 sequence: CASSSMASTSEQFF. The CDR3, as DNA: TGCGCCAGCAGCTCGATGGCTAGTACGAGTGAGCAGTTCTTC.

This clonotype appeared a few times. V usage is TRBV2 and J usage is TRBJ1-3, with 7 nucleotides matching TRBD1. The CDR3 runs 16 residues. The germline V gene has CDR1 SNHLY and CDR2 FYNNEI. V trimming: 2 bases; J trimming: 3 bases; junction bases outside the gene matches: 7. The CDR3 loop reads CASSELDRANGNTIYF. The CDR3 bases are TGTGCCAGCAGTGAACTTGACAGGGCTAATGGAAACACCATATATTTT.

This clonotype was observed a few times. The chain couples TRBV2 to TRBJ1-5; no firm D call. Germline CDR1 SNHLY, CDR2 FYNNEI. Trimming removed 1 base from V and 2 bases from J, with 9 bases in between. CDR3 length: 15 amino acids. CDR3 region: CASSEGPFGNQPQHF. CDR3 DNA sequence: TGTGCCAGCAGTGAAGGCCCTTTCGGCAATCAGCCCCAGCATTTT.

The chain combines TRBV3-1 with TRBJ2-3, with 7 bases matching TRBD1. Germline values: CDR1 LGHDT, CDR2 YNNKEL (reference sequence). V lost 4 bases to trimming and J lost 9 bases; unmatched junction nucleotides: 4. The CDR3 covers 12 residues. Here the CDR3 reads CASSPRTGTQYF. CDR3 DNA sequence: TGTGCCAGCAGCCCCCGGACAGGAACGCAGTATTTT.

In its sample, this clonotype was seen many times. V gene TRBV27 combines with J gene TRBJ2-7, with 7 bases matching TRBD2. The V gene's germline CDR1 is MNHEY and CDR2 SMNVEV (reference sequence). Trimming removed 6 bases from V and 4 bases from J; junction bases left unmatched: 6. This CDR3 spans 13 amino acids. The CDR3 DNA reads TGTGCCAGCAGGAGTACTAGCGAGTACGAGCAGTACTTC. This encodes CASRSTSEYEQYF.

This clonotype was seen ten or more times. The rearrangement uses TRBV3-1 and TRBJ1-4; 9 positions match TRBD1. The trim removed 2 bases at V and 4 bases at J, leaving 5 bases unmatched. Germline V gene sequence: CDR1 LGHDT, CDR2 YNNKEL (reference sequence). The CDR3 extends over 16 amino acids. This chain's CDR3 is CASSQPGTGRNEKLFF. In DNA, the CDR3 is TGTGCCAGCAGCCAACCCGGGACAGGGCGTAATGAAAAACTGTTTTTT.

This clonotype was seen ten or more times. CDR3 protein: CASSPLGTTGKLFF. CDR3 sequence (DNA): TGTGCCAGCAGCCCTTTGGGTACCACTGGAAAACTGTTTTTT. The chain couples TRBV12-3 or TRBV12-4 to TRBJ1-4; no definite D call. This CDR3 is 14 amino acids long. V lost 6 bases and J lost 10, with 18 bases in between.

The chain couples TRBV5-6 to TRBJ2-3; D ambiguous. The CDR3 is 15 amino acids. Germline V lookup: CDR1 SGHDT, CDR2 YYEEEE. The V end was cut by 4 bases, the J end by 2 bases, with 14 bases between. For the CDR3, the DNA is TGTGCCAGCAGCAACTGGGGTTTAACCACAGATACGCAGTATTTT. This translates into CASSNWGLTTDTQYF.

The rearrangement links TRBV15 to TRBJ1-4; D is possibly TRBD1 (6 bases). The germline CDR1 and CDR2 sequences are LNHNV and YYDKDF (reference sequence). Deletions cut 0 bases from V and 8 bases from J, with 10 bases between. This CDR3 contains 14 residues. CDR3 coding DNA: TGTGCCACCAGCAGAGATGTTGGGGGCGAAAAACTGTTTTTT. Encoded protein: CATSRDVGGEKLFF.

J is TRBJ2-4 and V is TRBV5-1; 7 bases align to TRBD1. Trimming at V came to 2 bases and at J to 1 base, leaving 15 bases not matched to a gene. Germline V gene lookup returns CDR1 SGHRS and CDR2 YFSETQ. The CDR3 is 19 residues long. DNA of the CDR3: TGCGCCAGCAGCTTATCCGGGACAGATTGGGATACGGCCAAAAACATTCAGTACTTC. Encoded protein: CASSLSGTDWDTAKNIQYF. Full variable domain (rest looked up from reference TRBV5-1 and TRBJ2-4): KAGVTQTPRYLIKTRGQQVTLSCSPISGHRSVSWYQQTPGQGLQFLFEYFSETQRNKGNFPGRFSGRQFSNSRSEMNVSTLELGDSALYLCASSLSGTDWDTAKNIQYFGAGTRLSVL.

This clonotype was counted a few times. This chain uses TRBV20-1 with TRBJ2-2, with D hard to call. The CDR3 is 13 residues long. CDR1 and CDR2 (germline): DFQATT, SNEGSKA (reference sequence). V lost 3 bases to trimming and J lost 4 bases, with 9 bases between them. CDR3 DNA sequence: TGCAGTGCTAGCGAAAGTAGCACCGGGGAGCTGTTTTTT. This codes for CSASESSTGELFF.

This clonotype was detected many times. V is TRBV18 and J is TRBJ1-1, with D possibly TRBD1 on 6 matching bases. Germline CDR1 KGHSH, CDR2 LQKENI. Between the trimmed V and J ends, which lost 1 base and 5 bases, there was a span of 14 bases. The CDR3 has 15 amino acids. As DNA, the CDR3 is TGTGCCAGCTCACCACTCCAAGGGGGGGGAACTGAAGCTTTCTTT. It codes for CASSPLQGGGTEAFF.